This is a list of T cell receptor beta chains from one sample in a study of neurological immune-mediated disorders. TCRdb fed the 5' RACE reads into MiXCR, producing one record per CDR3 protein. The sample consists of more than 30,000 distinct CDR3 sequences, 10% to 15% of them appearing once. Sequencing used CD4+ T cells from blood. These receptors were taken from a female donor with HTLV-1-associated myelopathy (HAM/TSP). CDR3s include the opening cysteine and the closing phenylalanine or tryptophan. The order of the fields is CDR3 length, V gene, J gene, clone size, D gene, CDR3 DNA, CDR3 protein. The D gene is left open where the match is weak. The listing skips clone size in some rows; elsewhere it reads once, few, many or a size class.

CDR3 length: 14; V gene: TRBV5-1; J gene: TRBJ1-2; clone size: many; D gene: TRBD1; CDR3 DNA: TGCGCCAGCAGCTCGGACAGGGGGATTGGTGGCTACACCTTC; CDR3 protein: CASSSDRGIGGYTF
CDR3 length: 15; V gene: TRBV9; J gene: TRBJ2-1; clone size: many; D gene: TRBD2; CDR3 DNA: TGTGCCAGCAGCCTCCGGAGTAGCGGGTACAATGAGCAGTTCTTC; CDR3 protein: CASSLRSSGYNEQFF
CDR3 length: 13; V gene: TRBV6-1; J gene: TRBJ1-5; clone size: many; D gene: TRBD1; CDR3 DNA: TGTGCCAGCAGTGGGACAGGGCTTCAGCCCCAGCATTTT; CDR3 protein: CASSGTGLQPQHF
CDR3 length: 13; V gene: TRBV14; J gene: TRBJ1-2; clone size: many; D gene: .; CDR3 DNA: TGTGCCAGCAGCCCTATCAGGGGAGTCGGCTACACCTTC; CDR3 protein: CASSPIRGVGYTF
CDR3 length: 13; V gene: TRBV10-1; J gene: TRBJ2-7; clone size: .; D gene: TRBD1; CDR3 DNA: TGCGCCAGCAGCCGGGACAGGGGGCTCGAGCAGTACTTC; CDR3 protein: CASSRDRGLEQYF
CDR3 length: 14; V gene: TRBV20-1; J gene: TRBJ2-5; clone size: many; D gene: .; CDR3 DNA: TGCAGTGCTAGAGTGTGGGAGAACAGGGAGACCCAGTACTTC; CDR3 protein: CSARVWENRETQYF
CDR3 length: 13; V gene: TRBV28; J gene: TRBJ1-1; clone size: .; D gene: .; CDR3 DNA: TGTGCCAGCAGCAAGGGGGTGACCACTGAAGCTTTCTTT; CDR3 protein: CASSKGVTTEAFF
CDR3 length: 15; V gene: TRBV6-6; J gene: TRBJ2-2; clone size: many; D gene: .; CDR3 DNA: TGTGCCAGCAGACTAGAGGCCTCAAGCGCCGGGGAGCTGTTTTTT; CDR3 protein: CASRLEASSAGELFF
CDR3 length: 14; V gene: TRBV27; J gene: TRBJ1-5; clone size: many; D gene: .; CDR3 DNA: TGTGCCAGCAGTTTATTAGGGGTGTGGCAGCCCCAGCATTTT; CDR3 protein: CASSLLGVWQPQHF
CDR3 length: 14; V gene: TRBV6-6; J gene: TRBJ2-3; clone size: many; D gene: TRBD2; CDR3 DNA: TGTGCCAGCAGGGGGACTAGCGGGGGAAATACGCAGTATTTT; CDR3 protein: CASRGTSGGNTQYF
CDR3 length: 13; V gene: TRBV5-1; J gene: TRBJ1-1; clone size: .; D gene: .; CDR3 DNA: TGTGCCAGCAGCCCAGGGGAGGGAACTGAAGCTTTCTTT; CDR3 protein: CASSPGEGTEAFF
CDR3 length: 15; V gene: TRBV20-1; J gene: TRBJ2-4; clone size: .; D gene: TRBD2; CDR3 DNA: TGCAGTACCACCGGAATACTAGCGGGAGCCAACATTCAGTACTTC; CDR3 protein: CSTTGILAGANIQYF
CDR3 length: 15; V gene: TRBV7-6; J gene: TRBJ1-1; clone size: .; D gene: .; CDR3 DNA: TGTGCCAGCAGCTTAGTTGCAGGGCAAGACACTGAAGCTTTCTTT; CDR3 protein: CASSLVAGQDTEAFF
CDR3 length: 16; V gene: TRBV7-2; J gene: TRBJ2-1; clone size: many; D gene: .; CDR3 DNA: TGTGCCAGCAGCGGATCCCGCGCGAGCTCCTACAATGAGCAGTTCTTC; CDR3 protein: CASSGSRASSYNEQFF
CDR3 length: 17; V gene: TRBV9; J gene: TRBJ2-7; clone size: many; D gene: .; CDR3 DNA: TGTGCCAGCAGCGTAGGACTGGGGGGAGTCGGTCCCATCGAGCAGTACTTC; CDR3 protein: CASSVGLGGVGPIEQYF
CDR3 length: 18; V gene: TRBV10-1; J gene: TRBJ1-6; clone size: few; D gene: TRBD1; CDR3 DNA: TGCGCCAGCAAGGTTAGCATCCCGGGACAGGGGAGTAATTCACCCCTCCACTTT; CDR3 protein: CASKVSIPGQGSNSPLHF
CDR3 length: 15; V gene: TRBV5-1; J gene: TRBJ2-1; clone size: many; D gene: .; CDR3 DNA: TGCGCCAGCAGCTTGGTGCGGGACGTCTACAATGAGCAGTTCTTC; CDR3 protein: CASSLVRDVYNEQFF
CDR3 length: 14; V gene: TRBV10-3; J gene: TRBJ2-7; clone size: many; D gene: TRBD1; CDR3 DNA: TGTGCCATCAGTGTGACAGGGGGCGAGTACGAGCAGTACTTC; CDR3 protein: CAISVTGGEYEQYF
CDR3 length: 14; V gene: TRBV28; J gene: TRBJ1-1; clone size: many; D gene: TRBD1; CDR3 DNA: TGTGCCAGCAGTCCTACAGGGGTCGACACTGAAGCTTTCTTT; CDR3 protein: CASSPTGVDTEAFF
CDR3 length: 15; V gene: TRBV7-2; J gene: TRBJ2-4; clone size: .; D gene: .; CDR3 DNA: TGTGCCAGCAGTATCGGGGTGGTTTCCAAAAACATTCAGTACTTC; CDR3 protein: CASSIGVVSKNIQYF
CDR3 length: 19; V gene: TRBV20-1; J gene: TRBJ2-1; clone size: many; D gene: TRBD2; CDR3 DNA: TGCAGTGCTAGGGGGTATGGTCCTAGCGGGGGGGCGTCTTACAATGAGCAGTTCTTC; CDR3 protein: CSARGYGPSGGASYNEQFF
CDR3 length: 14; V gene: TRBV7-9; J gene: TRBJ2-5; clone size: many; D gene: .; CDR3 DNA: TGTGCCAGCAGCTTTAGGGTAGGATCGGAGACCCAGTACTTC; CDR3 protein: CASSFRVGSETQYF
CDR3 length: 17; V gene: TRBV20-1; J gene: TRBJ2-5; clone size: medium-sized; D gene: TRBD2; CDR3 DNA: TGCAGTGCTGCCCGGACTAGCGGGGGAGCCACCGCACGGACCCAGTACTTC; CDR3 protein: CSAARTSGGATARTQYF
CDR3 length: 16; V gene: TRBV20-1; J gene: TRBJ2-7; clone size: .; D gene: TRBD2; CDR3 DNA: TGCAGTGCGCCGGCGCCGGGGGGGATCTGGAGCTACGAGCAGTACTTC; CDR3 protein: CSAPAPGGIWSYEQYF
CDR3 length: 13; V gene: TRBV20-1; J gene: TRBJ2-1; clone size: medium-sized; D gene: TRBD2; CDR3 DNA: TGCAGTGCCGCGGGACTAGCGCAGGATGAGCAGTTCTTC; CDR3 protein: CSAAGLAQDEQFF
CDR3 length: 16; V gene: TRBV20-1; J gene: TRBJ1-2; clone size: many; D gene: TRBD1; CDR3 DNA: TGCAGTGCTAGACCCGAAGGACAGGGACAAAAGTATGGCTACACCTTC; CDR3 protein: CSARPEGQGQKYGYTF
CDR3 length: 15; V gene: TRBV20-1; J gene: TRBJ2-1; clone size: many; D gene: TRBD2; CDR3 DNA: TGCAGTGCTAGCCGGGGAGGCGGGGGGGACAATGAGCAGTTCTTC; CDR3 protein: CSASRGGGGDNEQFF
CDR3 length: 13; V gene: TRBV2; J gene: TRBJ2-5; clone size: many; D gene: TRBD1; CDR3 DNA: TGTGCCAGCATGGGGACAGCCCAAGAGACCCAGTACTTC; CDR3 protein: CASMGTAQETQYF
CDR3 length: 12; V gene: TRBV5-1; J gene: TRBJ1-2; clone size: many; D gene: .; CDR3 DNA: TGCGCCAGCAGCTTGGAGGGGACGGCGTACACCTTC; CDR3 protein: CASSLEGTAYTF
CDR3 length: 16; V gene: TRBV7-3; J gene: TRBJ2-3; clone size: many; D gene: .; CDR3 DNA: TGTGCCAGCAGCTCCTTTTTAGCCGCGGGCACAGATGCGCAGTATTTT; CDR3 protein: CASSSFLAAGTDAQYF
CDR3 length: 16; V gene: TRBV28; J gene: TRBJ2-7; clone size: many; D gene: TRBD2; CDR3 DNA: TGTGCCAGCCTAACTAGGGCGGGGGGTAGCTCCTACGAGCAGTACTTC; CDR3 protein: CASLTRAGGSSYEQYF
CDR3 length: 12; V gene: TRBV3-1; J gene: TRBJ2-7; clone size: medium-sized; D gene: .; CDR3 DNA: TGTGCCAGCAGCCTGGGTAGGGACGAGCAGTACTTC; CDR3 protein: CASSLGRDEQYF
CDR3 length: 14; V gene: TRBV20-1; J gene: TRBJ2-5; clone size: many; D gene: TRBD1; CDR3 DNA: TGCAGTGCTAGAGAGGGACAGGGGGCAGAGACCCAGTACTTC; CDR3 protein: CSAREGQGAETQYF
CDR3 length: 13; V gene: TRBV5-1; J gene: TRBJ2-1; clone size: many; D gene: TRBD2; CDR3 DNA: TGCGCCAGCACCCAGCGGGGCTACAATGAGCAGTTCTTC; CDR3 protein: CASTQRGYNEQFF
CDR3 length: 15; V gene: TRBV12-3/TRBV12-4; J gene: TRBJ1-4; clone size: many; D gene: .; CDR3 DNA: TGTGCCAGCAGTTTATGGTCCGGGTTTAATGAAAAACTGTTTTTT; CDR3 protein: CASSLWSGFNEKLFF
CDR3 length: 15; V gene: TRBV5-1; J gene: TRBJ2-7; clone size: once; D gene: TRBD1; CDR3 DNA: TGCGCCAGCAGCTACGGACAGGGGGCCCCCTACGAGCAGTACTTC; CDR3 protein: CASSYGQGAPYEQYF
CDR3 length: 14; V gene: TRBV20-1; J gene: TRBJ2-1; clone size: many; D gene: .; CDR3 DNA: TGCAGTGCCGTTTACCTGGCTAGTAATAGTGAGCAGTTCTTC; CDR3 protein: CSAVYLASNSEQFF
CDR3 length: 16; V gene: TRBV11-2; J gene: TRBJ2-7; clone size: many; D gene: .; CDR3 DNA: TGTGCCAGCAGTATAGTCGTTAGGCGCCTTCGGGATGAGCAGTACTTC; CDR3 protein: CASSIVVRRLRDEQYF
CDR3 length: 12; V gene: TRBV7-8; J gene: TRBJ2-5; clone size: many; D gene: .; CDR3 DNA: TGTGCCAGCAGCCTGCCGCAAGAGACCCAGTACTTC; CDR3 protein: CASSLPQETQYF
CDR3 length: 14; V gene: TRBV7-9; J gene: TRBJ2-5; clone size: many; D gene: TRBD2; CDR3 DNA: TGTGCCAGCAGCGTAGCGGGAGGGCAAGAGACCCAGTACTTC; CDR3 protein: CASSVAGGQETQYF
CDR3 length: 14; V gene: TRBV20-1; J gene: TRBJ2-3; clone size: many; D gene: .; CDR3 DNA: TGCAGTGCTCCCCGGGACTTTTACACAGATACGCAGTATTTT; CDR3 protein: CSAPRDFYTDTQYF
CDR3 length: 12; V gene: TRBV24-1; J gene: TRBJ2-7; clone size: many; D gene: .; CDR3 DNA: TGTGCCACCAAGGACGGATCCTACGAGCAGTACTTC; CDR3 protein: CATKDGSYEQYF
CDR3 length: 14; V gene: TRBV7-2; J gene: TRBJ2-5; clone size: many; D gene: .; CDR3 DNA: TGTGCCAGCAGCTTCATCGGGGTCAGAGAGACCCAGTACTTC; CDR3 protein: CASSFIGVRETQYF
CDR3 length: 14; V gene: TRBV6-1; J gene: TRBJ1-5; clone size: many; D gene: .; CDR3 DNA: TGTGCCAGCAGTGAAGTGGCAGGCAATCAGCCCCAGCATTTT; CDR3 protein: CASSEVAGNQPQHF
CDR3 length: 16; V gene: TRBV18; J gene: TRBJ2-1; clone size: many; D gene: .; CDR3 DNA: TGTGCCAGCTCACCCCCGACAGGAGGGCTCTTCGATGAGCAGTTCTTC; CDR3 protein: CASSPPTGGLFDEQFF
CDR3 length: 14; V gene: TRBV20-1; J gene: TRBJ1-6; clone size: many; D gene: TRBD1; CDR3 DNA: TGCAGTGCTAGAGGCGGGACAGGCAATTCACCCCTCCACTTT; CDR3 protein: CSARGGTGNSPLHF
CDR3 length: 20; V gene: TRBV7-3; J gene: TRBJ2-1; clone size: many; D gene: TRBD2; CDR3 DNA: TGTGCCAGCAGCTTGAGGGCCCGGACTAGCGGGGGGGCAATCCACAATGAGCAGTTCTTC; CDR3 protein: CASSLRARTSGGAIHNEQFF
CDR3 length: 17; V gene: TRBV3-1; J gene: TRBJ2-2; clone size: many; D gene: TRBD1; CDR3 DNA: TGTGCCAGCAGCCAAGAGAGGGGGCGCGGAGTTGCCGGGGAGCTGTTTTTT; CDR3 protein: CASSQERGRGVAGELFF
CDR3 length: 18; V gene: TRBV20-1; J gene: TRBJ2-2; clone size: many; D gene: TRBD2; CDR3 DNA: TGCAGTGCTCGTCTGGCCTTCGGACTAGCGGGACGCACCGGGGAGCTGTTTTTT; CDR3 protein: CSARLAFGLAGRTGELFF
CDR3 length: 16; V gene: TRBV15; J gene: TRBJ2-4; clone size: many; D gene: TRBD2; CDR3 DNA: TGTGCCACCAGCAGAGGTGGGACGGCGGGAGCGGGCATTCAGTACTTC; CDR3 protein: CATSRGGTAGAGIQYF
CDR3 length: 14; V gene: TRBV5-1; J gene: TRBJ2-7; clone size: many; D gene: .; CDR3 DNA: TGCGCCAGCAGCTTGGGGCACGCGCCCGGCGAGCAGTACTTC; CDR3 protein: CASSLGHAPGEQYF